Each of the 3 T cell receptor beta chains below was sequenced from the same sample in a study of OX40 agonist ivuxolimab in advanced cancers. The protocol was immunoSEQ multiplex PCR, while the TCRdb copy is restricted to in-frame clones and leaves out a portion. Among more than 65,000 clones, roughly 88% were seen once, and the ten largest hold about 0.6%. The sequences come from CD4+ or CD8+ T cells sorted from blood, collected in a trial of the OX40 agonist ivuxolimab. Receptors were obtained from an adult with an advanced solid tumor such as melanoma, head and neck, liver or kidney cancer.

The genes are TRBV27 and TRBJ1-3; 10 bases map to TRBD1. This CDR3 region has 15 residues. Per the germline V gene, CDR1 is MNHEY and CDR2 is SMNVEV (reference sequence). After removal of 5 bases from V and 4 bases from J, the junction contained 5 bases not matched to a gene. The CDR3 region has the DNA TGTGCCAGCAGTGCCGGGACAGGGGCCGGAAACACCATATATTTT. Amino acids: CASSAGTGAGNTIYF.

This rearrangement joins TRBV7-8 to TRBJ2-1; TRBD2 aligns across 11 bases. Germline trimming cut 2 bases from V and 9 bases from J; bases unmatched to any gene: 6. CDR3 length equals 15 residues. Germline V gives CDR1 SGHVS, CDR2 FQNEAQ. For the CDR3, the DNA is TGTGCCAGCAGCTTACTAGCGGGGGGCGGGAGTGAGCAGTTCTTC. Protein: CASSLLAGGGSEQFF.

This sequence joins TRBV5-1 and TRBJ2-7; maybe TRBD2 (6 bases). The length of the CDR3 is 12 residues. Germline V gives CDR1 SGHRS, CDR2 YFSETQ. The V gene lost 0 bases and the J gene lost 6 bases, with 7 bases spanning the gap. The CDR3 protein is CASSLERAEQYF. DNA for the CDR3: TGCGCCAGCAGCTTGGAGCGGGCCGAGCAGTACTTC.